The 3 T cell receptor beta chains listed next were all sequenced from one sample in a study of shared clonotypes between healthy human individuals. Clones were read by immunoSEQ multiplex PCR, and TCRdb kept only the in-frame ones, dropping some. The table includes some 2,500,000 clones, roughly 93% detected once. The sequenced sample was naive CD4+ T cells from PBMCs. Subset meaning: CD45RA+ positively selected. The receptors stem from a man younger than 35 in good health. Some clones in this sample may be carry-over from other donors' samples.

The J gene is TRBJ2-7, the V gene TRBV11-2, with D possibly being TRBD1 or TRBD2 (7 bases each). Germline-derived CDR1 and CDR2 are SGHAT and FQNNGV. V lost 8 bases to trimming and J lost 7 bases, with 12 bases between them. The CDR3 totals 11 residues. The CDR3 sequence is CASGRGGEQYF. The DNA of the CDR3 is TGTGCCAGCGGCAGGGGGGGTGAGCAGTACTTC.

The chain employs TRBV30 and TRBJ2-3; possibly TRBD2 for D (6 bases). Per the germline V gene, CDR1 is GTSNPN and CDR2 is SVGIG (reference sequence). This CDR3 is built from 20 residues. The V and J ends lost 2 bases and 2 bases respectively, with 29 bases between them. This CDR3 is CAWSPLGLAIYPGFTDTQYF. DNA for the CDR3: TGTGCCTGGAGTCCCCTGGGGCTAGCGATCTACCCCGGTTTCACAGATACGCAGTATTTT.

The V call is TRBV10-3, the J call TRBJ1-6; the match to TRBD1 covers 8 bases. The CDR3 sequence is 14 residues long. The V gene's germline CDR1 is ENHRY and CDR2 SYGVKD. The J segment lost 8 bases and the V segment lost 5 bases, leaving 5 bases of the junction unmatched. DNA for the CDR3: TGTGCCATCAGTTCAGGGGGCGTAGATTCACCCCTCCACTTT. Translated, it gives CAISSGGVDSPLHF.